This TCR beta chain was documented in a study of shared clonotypes between healthy human individuals (dated by TCRdb to about 2020). For context, the study as a whole: A couple of women and three men aged 18 to 49 years were included in the cohort. For each donor, three plates each were used for CD4 naive and CD4 memory, two plates were used for CD8 naive, and one plate was used for CD8 memory. The study deeply sequenced blood TCR repertoires of five healthy adults to estimate repertoire size and the extent of clonotype sharing between individuals. To increase sequencing depth and limit assay-specific biases, TCR repertoire library preparation and sequencing were carried out by different laboratories using diverse techniques. Each donor's leukapheresis produced roughly between about 0.85 and 10 billion PBMCs.

The donors were healthy, HIV-negative adults with no recently reported acute infections or vaccinations. All donors were Caucasian adults living in Nashville, Tennessee, USA. CD4+ T cells were enriched by magnetic negative selection, after which naive cells were positively selected on CD45RA and the negative fraction was taken as the memory subset. Blood was obtained by leukapheresis, after which PBMCs were separated by Ficoll-Histopaque density gradient centrifugation and cryopreserved in liquid nitrogen vapor phase. Purity and quantity of every magnetically sorted T cell population were checked by analytical flow cytometry. Genomic DNA was isolated from every sorted fraction and measured by UV absorbance on a Nanodrop 2000c. TCR CDR3 regions were amplified from genomic DNA by multiplex PCR using the deep immunoSEQ assay. Extracted genomic DNA from each cell subset was spread evenly across all wells of several immunoSEQ 96-well plates, with each plate serving as a replicate. Each replicate PCR for sorted subsets received roughly 0.2 ug genomic DNA, equal to some 32,000 T cell genomes. Purified libraries were quantified with a Qubit 3.0 fluorometer, sized on a Bioanalyzer 2100, and re-quantified with the KAPA Library Quantification kit. A separate single-read 150-cycle Illumina NextSeq 550 flow cell was used to sequence each immunoSEQ 96-well plate. The paper's data handling went like this. Because only junctional sequences without quality scores were contained in the immunoSEQ output, filtering matching that applied to full-length reads could not be performed. Sequences were annotated with PyIR, a Python wrapper for IgBLAST v1.9, and V/J genes and CDR3 were assigned using IMGT germline references. Reads were filtered out if the reads had weak V/J assignments (E-value above 1e-6), no CDR3, stop codons, out-of-frame junctions, or ambiguous translated residues. V3J clonotypes were defined as sequences sharing the same inferred V gene, J gene, and CDR3 amino acid sequence. The percentage overlap between two repertoires was calculated by dividing the number of shared unique clonotypes by the size of the smaller repertoire. RTK rarefaction, the Chao1 estimator, and Recon v2.1 estimates of unobserved clonotypes were used to assess repertoire richness. OLGA was used to compute generation probabilities for all TCRbeta clonotypes that the gDNA method yielded from several donors. Not all clones reach the TCRdb copy of this immuneACCESS table, which keeps in-frame sequences only. Checked studies attribute under half of the gap to unresolved V genes and leave the rest unexplained. V, J and clone size were drawn from that table, and D and trimming were deduced from the DNA. Here the sample has 1,500,000 or so clones; just under 99% occur a single time. The top ten constitute approximately 0.38% of the sample.

For this clone: It lacks a known antigen. No per-base quality is available; no much larger clone lies one base away.

What the authors observed across the whole study: Because the study included a small number of donors, the genetic and exposure-history diversity represented was limited. Estimated clonotype richness was generally larger for naive than for memory subsets. Compared with non-shared clonotypes, clonotypes shared by all four sorted-subset donors had higher generation probabilities. Even with the large sequencing depth, rarefaction of the sorted-subset datasets indicated that sequencing was incomplete. Pairwise subsampling indicated that sequencing depth was expected to affect the degree of clonotype sharing among donors. When several donors were compared, the shared fraction of clonotypes was about 5% for naive CD4, over 3% for naive CD8, about 2.4% for memory CD4, and less than 0.45% for memory CD8. Only blood was sampled, and tissue TCR repertoires likely differ from those in blood.

V is clipped by 5 bases and J by 3 bases, and the sequence between their germline boundaries is 15 bases long. CDR1 is given as SEHNR and CDR2 as FQNEAQ, both from the germline V gene (reference sequence). The CDR3 starts with the cysteine, ends with the phenylalanine, and has 15 residues. CDR3 DNA is the only sequence kept; it has 45 bases, read in frame from the first base. This receptor was obtained from a man aged 25 to 40 in good health. The sample comprised naive CD4+ T cells sorted from blood. This sample's cell subset or site label indicates: CD45RA+ positively selected. The chain employs TRBV7-9 and TRBJ2-3; D gene: possibly TRBD2, on 6 matching bases. The DNA sequence is as follows: TGTGCCAGCAGCGAGACTAGTCTCGGGACAGATACGCAGTATTTT. This encodes CASSETSLGTDTQYF.